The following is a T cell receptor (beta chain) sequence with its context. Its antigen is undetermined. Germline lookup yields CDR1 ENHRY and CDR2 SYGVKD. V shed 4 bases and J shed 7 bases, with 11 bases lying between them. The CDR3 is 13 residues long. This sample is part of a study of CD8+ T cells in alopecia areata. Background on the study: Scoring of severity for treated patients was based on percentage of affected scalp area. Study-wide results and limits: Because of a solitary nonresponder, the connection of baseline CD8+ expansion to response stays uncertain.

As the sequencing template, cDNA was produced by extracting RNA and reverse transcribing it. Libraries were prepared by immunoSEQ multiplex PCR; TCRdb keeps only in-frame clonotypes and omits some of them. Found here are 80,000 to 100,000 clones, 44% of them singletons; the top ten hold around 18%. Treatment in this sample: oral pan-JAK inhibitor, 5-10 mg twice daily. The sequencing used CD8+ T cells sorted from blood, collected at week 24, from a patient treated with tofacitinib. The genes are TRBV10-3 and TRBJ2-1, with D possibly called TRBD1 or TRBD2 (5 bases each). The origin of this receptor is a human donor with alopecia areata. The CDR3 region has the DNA TGTGCCATCAGTGGGGGGACCACTAATGAGCAGTTCTTC. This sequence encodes CAISGGTTNEQFF.